This TCR beta chain was sequenced for a study of cytomegalovirus exposure and HLA in healthy donors. The CDR3 totals 13 residues. Looked up from germline, CDR1 is SGHAT and CDR2 is FQNNGV. Trimming took off 2 bases at V and 4 bases at J, with 6 bases between the two ends. The PCR made use of 60 Vbeta and 13 Jbeta primers. Sequencing used immunoSEQ multiplex PCR; TCRdb keeps in-frame clones, though not all of them. This sample has fewer than 180,000 clones, with 79% found just once. Sequenced: PBMCs. The clonotype originates from a man aged 50 to 60 in good health and CMV-seropositive. The chain combines TRBV11-2 with TRBJ1-5; D is unclear. CDR3 sequence: CASSLWLNQPQHF. DNA of the CDR3: TGTGCCAGCAGCTTATGGCTGAATCAGCCCCAGCATTTT.